One T cell receptor beta chain is described in this entry. This specimen belongs to a study of blood T cells in healthy people across ages. Study background: Template switching retrieved approximately one barcoded beta molecule for each two T cells.

CDR1 and CDR2 (germline): SGHRS, YFSETQ. V was cut by 7 bases and J by 8 bases, with 16 bases left in between. The CDR3 is made up of 13 amino acids. Using a J-beta primer mix together with a sample-barcoded 5' primer, a second PCR was run for roughly 6 to 11 cycles. MiXCR, run by TCRdb on the 5' RACE reads, gives a single entry per CDR3 protein. In the table there are around 1.5 million distinct CDR3 sequences, 40% to 50% of which are singletons. The chain couples TRBV5-1 to TRBJ1-5; D remains unclear. Specimen: blood. This receptor was obtained from a woman under 30 in good health. The CDR3 reads CASPTRAREPQHF. The CDR3 DNA is TGCGCCAGCCCAACAAGGGCGCGTGAGCCCCAGCATTTT.